This TCR beta chain was recovered during a study of T cells in Graves' hyperthyroidism and ophthalmopathy. Study-level findings and limits: A model of 13 V-J pairs discriminated ophthalmopathy from stable hyperthyroidism.

Note on this clonotype: Its specificity is unknown. The junction departs from germline at one end; a sequencing error may be responsible.

Authors of the study amplified TCR beta CDR3 regions from RNA transcripts. With the HTBI primer set, the TCR CDR3 went through a first round of RT-PCR. TCRdb processed the multiplex PCR reads anew with MiXCR; each CDR3 protein has one entry. This sample yields about 690,000 distinct CDR3 sequences, of which approximately 15% are seen a single time; around 15% belongs to the top ten. The diagnoses drew upon clinical symptoms, serum thyroxine and TRAb, thyroid ultrasound and orbital computed tomography. Germline CDR1 PRHDT, CDR2 FYEKMQ (reference sequence). There are 17 residues in the CDR3. V gene TRBV13 combines with J gene TRBJ2-5; TRBD2 matches 11 bases. Sequencing used blood. The source of this sequence is a man between 45 and 60 years old with Graves' hyperthyroidism. CDR3 sequence reads: CASSLELAGAGGEIQYF. The CDR3 nucleotides read TGTGCCAGCAGCTTAGAACTAGCGGGAGCCGGGGGAGAGATCCAGTACTTC.